The present T cell receptor (beta chain) was sequenced within a study of technical replicates of blood from a few donors. V trimming: 5 bases; J trimming: 1 base; junction bases outside the gene matches: 2. Germline V gene sequence: CDR1 KGHSH, CDR2 LQKENI. The CDR3 is 14 residues long. The repertoire was sequenced with immunoSEQ multiplex PCR; TCRdb's copy has only in-frame clones and lacks some. The sample lists fewer than 90,000 clones; about nine tenths were seen once. The receptor was isolated from a human donor in good health. The source material was T cells isolated from PBMCs. This sequence joins TRBV18 and TRBJ1-5, with 7 bases identical to TRBD1. In nucleotides, the CDR3 is TGTGCCAGCTCAGAGGGGGCGAGCAATCAGCCCCAGCATTTT. Protein sequence: CASSEGASNQPQHF.